One sample yielded the 26 T cell receptor beta chains listed below, sequenced in a study of T cell repertoires in cytomegalovirus infection. TCRdb re-derived calls from the reads in MiXCR, one entry per CDR3 protein. The sample contains nearly 450,000 distinct CDR3 sequences, about 33% of which appear only once. Sequenced: PBMCs. These receptors all come from a human donor in good health (CMV status not recorded). Some clones in this sample may be carry-over from other donors' samples.

Turning to this clonotype: One end of the junction varies from germline; a read error may be responsible. The chain links TRBV7-4 to TRBJ2-3, with D perhaps given as TRBD1 or TRBD2 (5 bases each). Germline CDR1 reads SGHVT; CDR2 reads SQSDAQ. The CDR3 extends over 16 amino acids. The CDR3 nucleotides are TGTGCCAGCAGCTTCGAGGGGAGTCTAAGCACAGAGACGCAGTATTTT. This translates into CASSFEGSLSTETQYF.

This clonotype was counted between two and nine times. The chain couples TRBV3-1 to TRBJ2-7; D remains unclear. This CDR3 is built from 16 residues. Trimming left V 5 bases short and J 4 bases short, with 21 bases between. CDR1 LGHDT and CDR2 YNNKEL come from the germline V gene (reference sequence). CDR3 residues: CASSGRHNLVWYEQYF. CDR3 nucleotide sequence: TGTGCCAGCAGCGGCCGACACAACTTGGTTTGGTACGAGCAGTACTTC.

This clonotype was seen ten or more times. This chain uses TRBV12-3 or TRBV12-4 with TRBJ2-3, with 11 positions matching TRBD2. CDR3 length: 13 residues. With V trimmed by 6 bases and J by 12 bases, 8 bases remained unmatched. The CDR3 sequence is CASSRGLADTQYF. The CDR3 coding sequence is TGTGCCAGCAGCCGGGGACTAGCGGACACCCAGTATTTT.

The rearrangement uses TRBV5-4 and TRBJ2-3; D may correspond to TRBD1 or TRBD2 (5 bases each). Germline V gives CDR1 SGHNT, CDR2 YYREEE (reference sequence). V was clipped by 1 base and J by 9 bases, with 15 bases between them. The CDR3 spans 14 residues. The CDR3 bases are TGTGCCAGCAGCTTGATGGGGCTGGGAGAGACGCAGTATTTT. Translating gives CASSLMGLGETQYF.

This clonotype was observed many times. The V and J genes are TRBV2 and TRBJ2-3; D may match TRBD1 or TRBD2 (5 bases each). The CDR3 has 15 amino acids. CDR1 is SNHLY, CDR2 FYNNEI, per germline. Deletions cut 8 bases from V and 0 bases from J, with 15 bases between. The CDR3 DNA reads as TGTGCCAGCTGTCGGGGCAATCCGAGCACAGATACGCAGTATTTT. It specifies CASCRGNPSTDTQYF.

CDR3 in amino acids: CAISARLAGKETQYF. The CDR3 bases are TGTGCCATCAGTGCCCGACTAGCGGGGAAGGAGACCCAGTACTTC. The genes are TRBV10-3 and TRBJ2-5; the match to TRBD2 covers 11 bases. The germline V gene has CDR1 ENHRY and CDR2 SYGVKD. The CDR3 totals 15 residues. Trimming took 4 bases from V and 5 from J; bases not matched to a gene: 6.

This chain uses TRBV20-1 with TRBJ2-3; 8 nucleotides agree with TRBD2. V dropped 5 bases and J dropped 0; count of bases not matched to a gene: 10. The CDR3 contains 16 residues. Germline CDR1 reads DFQATT; CDR2 reads SNEGSKA (reference sequence). The CDR3 nucleotides read TGCAGTGCTGACACCGGGGGGGCCCTGAGCACAGATACGCAGTATTTT. This gives the protein CSADTGGALSTDTQYF.

The sample holds a few counts of this clonotype. J is TRBJ2-3 and V is TRBV19, with unresolved D. V was trimmed by 7 bases and J by 0 bases, leaving 17 bases between them. Germline-derived CDR1 and CDR2 are LNHDA and SQIVND (reference sequence). The CDR3 has 16 amino acids. CDR3 protein: CASTPSPSASTDTQYF. For the CDR3, the DNA is TGTGCCAGTACGCCCAGCCCAAGCGCTAGCACAGATACGCAGTATTTT.

The V and J genes are TRBV7-9 and TRBJ2-1, with D perhaps matching TRBD2 (6 bases). V was trimmed by 3 bases and J by 2 bases, leaving 11 bases between them. CDR3 length equals 15 residues. Looked up from germline, CDR1 is SEHNR and CDR2 is FQNEAQ (reference sequence). CDR3: CASSLGGEPYNEQFF. The CDR3, as DNA: TGTGCCAGCAGCTTGGGCGGGGAACCCTACAATGAGCAGTTCTTC.

This rearrangement joins TRBV5-4 to TRBJ2-7, with D maybe TRBD1 (6 bases). Germline assignment: CDR1 SGHNT and CDR2 YYREEE (reference sequence). This CDR3 comprises 15 residues. Trimming removed 4 bases from V and 1 base from J, with 15 bases in between. The CDR3 DNA sequence: TGTGCCAGCAGCCCGGAAGGACAGCGTTCCTACGAGCAGTACTTC. Amino acid sequence: CASSPEGQRSYEQYF.

The chain is built from TRBV12-3 or TRBV12-4 and TRBJ1-6; the D is unclear. This CDR3 region has 15 residues. V was pared by 6 bases and J by 5 bases, with 14 bases between. The CDR3 nucleotides are TGTGCCAGCAGCCTCCGGGCCAGCAATAATTCACCCCTCCACTTT. This translates into CASSLRASNNSPLHF.

This clonotype was recorded a few times. The V call is TRBV6-6, the J call TRBJ1-5; no clear D. V was trimmed by 2 bases and J by 4 bases, leaving 6 bases between them. The CDR3 has 13 amino acids. Germline V gene lookup returns CDR1 MNHNY and CDR2 SVGAGI (reference sequence). This chain's CDR3 is CASSYDGNQPQHF. DNA for the CDR3: TGTGCCAGCAGTTACGATGGGAATCAGCCCCAGCATTTT.

This chain links TRBV7-6 with TRBJ1-4; unclear D gene. The CDR3 is 14 amino acids. V was clipped by 0 bases and J by 8 bases, with 10 bases between them. Germline CDR1 SGHVS, CDR2 FNYEAQ. CDR3 nucleotide sequence: TGTGCCAGCAGCTTAGCCTGGGGAGTCGAAAAACTGTTTTTT. Its translation is CASSLAWGVEKLFF.

The chain recombines TRBV29-1 with TRBJ2-7, with D perhaps matching TRBD1 (7 bases). Germline V gene data show CDR1 as SQVTM and CDR2 as ANQGSEA. Trimming shortened V by 8 bases and J by 0 bases, and 14 bases separated the two germline ends. This CDR3 is 13 amino acids long. The CDR3 reads CSIRRGPSYEQYF. CDR3 DNA sequence: TGCAGCATCCGGAGGGGGCCCTCCTACGAGCAGTACTTC.

The sample holds a few counts of this clonotype. The chain recombines TRBV7-9 with TRBJ2-1; 7 nucleotides line up with TRBD1. The length of the CDR3 is 16 residues. V shed 4 bases and J 3 bases; nucleotides not matched to a gene: 9. Germline CDR1 and CDR2: SEHNR and FQNEAQ (reference sequence). In DNA form, the CDR3 reads TGTGCCAGCAGCTCATCCCCCGGGACAGTCTACAATGAGCAGTTCTTC. Its translation: CASSSSPGTVYNEQFF.

This clonotype showed up just a few times. The chain couples TRBV5-1 to TRBJ2-5; TRBD1 agrees at 11 bases. This CDR3 contains 16 residues. V trimming: 2 bases; J trimming: 5 bases; junction bases outside the gene matches: 8. The germline V gene has CDR1 SGHRS and CDR2 YFSETQ. The CDR3 sequence: CASSFGTGGALETQYF. In DNA, the CDR3 is TGCGCCAGCAGCTTTGGGACAGGGGGGGCCCTCGAGACCCAGTACTTC.

This clonotype was seen only a few times. V and J are TRBV19 and TRBJ1-4; tentative D call: TRBD1 (6 bases). Trimming left V 5 bases short and J 8 bases short, with 18 bases between. Germline V CDR1 and CDR2: LNHDA, SQIVND (reference sequence). The length of the CDR3 is 15 residues. The CDR3 DNA reads TGTGCCAGTAGTCAAAGGGGAGGGGGATTCGAAAAACTGTTTTTT. Its protein product is CASSQRGGGFEKLFF.

The V gene is TRBV5-4, the J gene TRBJ2-7, with a tentative D call TRBD1 (6 bases). The CDR3 loop spans 13 amino acids. Looked up from germline, CDR1 is SGHNT and CDR2 is YYREEE (reference sequence). The V end was cut by 6 bases, the J end by 2 bases, with 12 bases between. The CDR3 region is CASMLQGTYEQYF. The DNA for the CDR3 is TGTGCCAGCATGCTACAGGGAACCTACGAGCAGTACTTC.

Many counts were recorded for this clonotype. The chain joins TRBV7-2 to TRBJ1-6, with a tentative D call TRBD1 (5 bases). CDR1 is SGHTA and CDR2 is FQGNSA in the germline V gene. There are 14 residues in the CDR3. V lost 5 bases to trimming and J lost 7 bases, with 12 bases between them. The CDR3 region is CASSRARGNSPLHF. The CDR3 coding sequence is TGTGCCAGCAGCCGGGCGAGGGGAAATTCACCCCTCCACTTT. The full variable domain, completed using reference TRBV7-2 and TRBJ1-6, is GAGVSQSPSNKVTEKGKDVELRCDPISGHTALYWYRQSLGQGLEFLIYFQGNSAPDKSGLPSDRFSAERTGGSVSTLTIQRTQQEDSAVYLCASSRARGNSPLHFGNGTRLTVT.

This clonotype was seen a handful of times. V and J are TRBV7-6 and TRBJ2-2; a possible D gene is TRBD2 (5 bases). The germline CDR1 and CDR2 sequences are SGHVS and FNYEAQ. The ends were cut back, 8 bases at V and 6 bases at J, with 7 bases in the middle. CDR3 length: 11 residues. The CDR3 region has the DNA TGTGCCAGCGAGGGTGCCGGGGAGCTGTTTTTT. Translating it yields CASEGAGELFF.

This clonotype was seen ten or more times. The chain links TRBV7-2 to TRBJ2-1; 7 nucleotides agree with TRBD1. Germline CDR1 and CDR2: SGHTA and FQGNSA. Trimming cost V 5 bases and J 6 bases; bases outside gene matches: 4. The CDR3 has 13 residues. The CDR3 reads CASSPWDSNEQFF. Written as DNA, the CDR3 is TGTGCCAGCAGCCCCTGGGACAGCAATGAGCAGTTCTTC.

The chain carries TRBV5-4 and TRBJ2-7, with D perhaps matching TRBD1 or TRBD2 (5 bases each). The CDR3 extends over 15 amino acids. Trimming took 5 bases from V and 5 from J, leaving 20 bases between them. Germline assignment: CDR1 SGHNT and CDR2 YYREEE (reference sequence). CDR3 bases: TGTGCCAGCAGGCCAAAATCGGGACCTCCCCACGAGCAGTACTTC. This codes for CASRPKSGPPHEQYF.

This clonotype was found a few times. The chain recombines TRBV6-2 or TRBV6-3 with TRBJ2-7; perhaps TRBD1 as D (7 bases). Germline-derived CDR1 and CDR2 are MNHEY and SVGEGT. CDR3 size: 15 residues. V shed 6 bases and J shed 3 bases, with 18 bases lying between them. The CDR3 DNA reads as TGTGCCAGCAGCCACTCTCCCAGGGGGGACTACGAGCAGTACTTC. This encodes CASSHSPRGDYEQYF.

In this sample, this clonotype turned up many times. The chain joins TRBV7-2 to TRBJ1-5; D unresolved. V was cut by 1 base and J by 1 base, with 2 bases left in between. The germline V gene encodes CDR1 SGHTA and CDR2 FQGNSA. This CDR3 is 13 amino acids long. The CDR3 nucleotides read TGTGCCAGCAGCTTAGAGAGCAATCAGCCCCAGCATTTT. Amino acid sequence: CASSLESNQPQHF.

The J gene is TRBJ1-6, the V gene TRBV6-2 or TRBV6-3; weak D call: TRBD1 (6 bases). Trimming cost V 2 bases and J 7 bases, with 12 bases left between them. The CDR3 extends over 15 amino acids. Germline CDR1 reads MNHEY; CDR2 reads SVGEGT. The CDR3 sequence: CASSYERTVNSPLHF. CDR3 DNA: TGTGCCAGCAGTTACGAACGGACAGTCAATTCACCCCTCCACTTT.

The chain is built from TRBV4-2 and TRBJ2-2, with a tentative D call TRBD2 (6 bases). The germline gives CDR1 LGHNA, CDR2 YNFKEQ. This CDR3 spans 14 amino acids. Trimming pared 4 bases from V and 7 bases from J, leaving 13 bases between. CDR3 sequence reads: CASSLGGAGGELFF. As DNA, the CDR3 is TGTGCCAGCAGCCTGGGAGGCGCCGGCGGGGAGCTGTTTTTT.